In its sample, the clone carrying this T cell receptor beta chain was seen a few times. This specimen belongs to a study of patients and donors after allogeneic stem cell transplantation. V gave up 4 bases and J gave up 4 bases, with 16 bases separating them. Germline V gene lookup returns CDR1 SQVTM and CDR2 ANQGSEA. The CDR3 is 14 residues long. TCRdb recomputed calls from the RT-PCR reads with MiXCR, one row per CDR3 protein. The sample consists of approximately 160,000 distinct CDR3 sequences, around 28% of them appearing once. The receptor was derived from a human donor who was either an allogeneic HSCT recipient or a stem cell or donor lymphocyte infusion donor (not recorded which). It is not recorded whose cells these are; they may come from a transplant donor. Material for sequencing was blood, either unsorted or a sorted T cell fraction (not recorded which). This chain uses TRBV29-1 with TRBJ1-2, with a possible D match to TRBD1 (5 bases). The DNA for the CDR3 is TGCAGCGTTGCCTCCGGGACCTCACTCTATGGCTACACCTTC. Translated, it gives CSVASGTSLYGYTF.